This TCR beta chain was identified during a study of CD8 T cells in ankylosing spondylitis. The trim removed 4 bases at V and 6 bases at J, leaving 16 bases unmatched. The CDR3 spans 17 residues. Germline V gene data show CDR1 as SGHVS and CDR2 as FQNEAQ. This clonotype was observed at least ten times. Antigen specificity is unknown. Study conclusions and caveats: Significant enrichment of disease-linked clones was reportedly seen in matched ankylosing spondylitis synovial fluid. Apparently characteristic of ankylosing spondylitis blood was a TCR beta motif (roughly 8 highly homologous variants).

Quantitative barcoded 5'-RACE was used to prepare TCR beta libraries. TCRdb passed the 5' RACE reads through MiXCR, listing each CDR3 protein once. The table includes 150,000 to 200,000 distinct CDR3 sequences, 30% to 40% detected once. The sequence was obtained from a male donor with ankylosing spondylitis. Sample: synovial fluid, either unsorted or a sorted T cell fraction (not recorded which). V gene TRBV7-8 combines with J gene TRBJ2-7; 9 bases align to TRBD1. CDR3 sequence reads: CASSSQQGAGVVGEQYF. The DNA of the CDR3 is TGTGCCAGCAGCTCCCAACAGGGGGCGGGCGTAGTTGGCGAGCAGTACTTC.